One sample yielded the 25 T cell receptor beta chains listed below, sequenced in a study of prognosis after radiotherapy for stage I lung cancer. It was by two-round multiplex PCR that TCR beta CDR3 was amplified from genomic DNA. Every TRBV and TRBJ gene had its own specific primer in first-round PCR. TCRdb analysed the multiplex PCR reads with MiXCR anew, one entry per CDR3 protein. In the table there are more than 11,000 distinct CDR3 sequences, about 32% of which are singletons. The sample was PBMCs, taken before or after stereotactic body radiation therapy (not recorded which). These receptors were obtained from a donor of 50 years or more with non-small cell lung cancer.

Of note for this clonotype: A read error is likely here: a far larger clone is one base away. The CDR3 sequence is CASSFLGLESDVEYF. The DNA for the CDR3 is TGTGCCAGCAGTTTTTTAGGACTAGAGTCCGACGTCGAGTACTTC. This rearrangement joins TRBV28 to TRBJ2-7; the match to TRBD2 covers 7 bases. CDR1 and CDR2 from the germline V gene are MDHEN and SYDVKM. Unmatched junction bases numbered 16, after V lost 3 bases and J lost 11 bases. CDR3 length: 15 residues.

Note on this clonotype: One end of the junction fails to match germline, which may point to a read error. The chain combines TRBV10-3 with TRBJ2-6; D is uncertain. Germline CDR1 is ENHRY and CDR2 is SYGVKD. The CDR3 has 16 residues. In nucleotides, the CDR3 is TGTGCCATCAGTGAGTACGTAGACTCTGGGGACAACGTCCTGACTTTC. Encoded protein: CAISEYVDSGDNVLTF.

By share, this clonotype counts as medium-sized. The rearrangement uses TRBV20-1 and TRBJ2-1; D not certain. With 5 bases removed from V and 8 bases from J, the gap between germline ends came to 13 bases. The CDR3 is 12 residues long. Germline CDR1 is DFQATT and CDR2 is SNEGSKA (reference sequence). The CDR3 coding sequence is TGCAGTGCTGGCCCGTTTGGTTATGAGCAGTTCTTC. Translating gives CSAGPFGYEQFF.

This clonotype has at least ten counts. The chain employs TRBV18 and TRBJ1-2, with D unclear. CDR3 length equals 15 residues. CDR1 and CDR2 (germline): KGHSH, LQKENI. Trimming shortened V by 6 bases and J by 0 bases, and 14 bases separated the two germline ends. CDR3 residues: CASSPQTVSNYGYTF. The CDR3 DNA reads as TGTGCCAGCTCCCCCCAAACAGTTTCTAACTATGGCTACACCTTC.

This clonotype was found many times. This chain uses TRBV28 with TRBJ2-7; D tentatively reads TRBD1 or TRBD2 (6 bases each). The ends were cut back, 3 bases at V and 6 bases at J, with 15 bases in the middle. The CDR3 totals 14 residues. CDR1 and CDR2 from the germline V gene are MDHEN and SYDVKM. In DNA, the CDR3 is TGTGCCAGCAGTTTCTCCGGGGGCGTCGGCGAGCAGTACTTC. It yields the protein CASSFSGGVGEQYF.

This clonotype came up many times. V and J are TRBV5-4 and TRBJ1-2; TRBD1 is a possible D gene (6 bases). This CDR3 is built from 14 residues. Germline lookup yields CDR1 SGHNT and CDR2 YYREEE (reference sequence). The V end lost 5 bases, the J end lost 1 base, and 12 bases lay between the germline ends. In DNA form, the CDR3 reads TGTGCCAGCAGTTGGGGGCAGCTTAACTATGGCTACACCTTC. It specifies CASSWGQLNYGYTF. Full variable domain (rest looked up from reference TRBV5-4 and TRBJ1-2): ETGVTQSPTHLIKTRGQQVTLRCSSQSGHNTVSWYQQALGQGPQFIFQYYREEENGRGNFPPRFSGLQFPNYSSELNVNALELDDSALYLCASSWGQLNYGYTFGSGTRLTVV.

The CDR3 sequence is CASSLFAVAGNTDTQYF. For the CDR3, the DNA is TGTGCCAGCAGCTTATTTGCGGTGGCAGGGAACACAGATACGCAGTATTTT. V usage is TRBV7-9 and J usage is TRBJ2-3; perhaps TRBD1 as D (5 bases). Germline lookup yields CDR1 SEHNR and CDR2 FQNEAQ (reference sequence). Between the trimmed V and J ends, which lost 2 bases and 2 bases, there was a span of 17 bases. This CDR3 comprises 17 residues.

Judged by abundance, this clonotype is medium-sized. The chain couples TRBV5-1 to TRBJ1-6, with no clear D. V was shortened by 5 bases and J by 7 bases, with 13 bases between the two germline ends. The CDR3 loop spans 14 amino acids. Germline lookup yields CDR1 SGHRS and CDR2 YFSETQ. The CDR3 sequence: CASRSGGWNSPLHF. In DNA, the CDR3 is TGCGCCAGCAGAAGTGGTGGGTGGAATTCACCCCTCCACTTT.

The sample holds many counts of this clonotype. The chain uses TRBV5-5 and TRBJ2-3; 14 bases match TRBD2. Per germline, CDR1 SGHKS and CDR2 YYEKEE (reference sequence). The CDR3 is 19 amino acids. V gave up 5 bases and J gave up 2 bases; unmatched junction bases: 13. In DNA, the CDR3 is TGTGCCAGCAGGGAAGGGACTAGCGGGAGACTCCCACCCACAGATACGCAGTATTTT. It codes for CASREGTSGRLPPTDTQYF.

This clonotype was observed a single time. The CDR3 sequence: CACSPLSGPSHEQYF. CDR3 DNA sequence: TGTGCCTGTAGTCCACTCAGCGGTCCGTCCCACGAGCAGTACTTC. The V and J genes are TRBV30 and TRBJ2-7; D possibly corresponds to TRBD2 (5 bases). Germline lookup yields CDR1 GTSNPN and CDR2 SVGIG (reference sequence). Trimming pared 6 bases from V and 5 bases from J, leaving 23 bases between. CDR3 length equals 15 residues.

By share, this clonotype counts as medium-sized. V gene TRBV28 combines with J gene TRBJ2-1; tentative D call: TRBD1 (5 bases). Germline values: CDR1 MDHEN, CDR2 SYDVKM. V dropped 1 base and J dropped 7 bases, with 14 bases sitting between them. The length of the CDR3 is 15 residues. CDR3 in amino acids: CASSLFEQVRNEQFF. DNA for the CDR3: TGTGCCAGCAGTTTATTCGAACAGGTTAGGAATGAGCAGTTCTTC.

This clonotype appeared many times. The V gene is TRBV5-8, the J gene TRBJ1-5; 7 bases are a match to TRBD1. The CDR3 has 16 residues. The ends lost 0 bases at V and 2 bases at J; junction bases unmatched: 5. Germline loops: CDR1 SGHTS, CDR2 YDEGEE. As DNA, the CDR3 is TGTGCCAGCAGCTTGGGGGCTGACAGGGGCAATCAGCCCCAGCATTTT. It is translated as CASSLGADRGNQPQHF.

This clonotype was counted at least ten times. The V and J genes are TRBV28 and TRBJ1-3; D is unresolved. Germline assignment: CDR1 MDHEN and CDR2 SYDVKM. CDR3 length: 17 residues. V lost 3 bases, J lost 2 bases, and 17 bases lay in between. The CDR3 DNA sequence: TGTGCCAGCAGTTTCGGGGTAGGGAGCCGAACTGGAAACACCATATATTTT. It specifies CASSFGVGSRTGNTIYF.

For this clonotype: At one of its ends the junction is not consistent with the germline gene, which may arise from a read error. The chain has TRBV6-4 and TRBJ2-7; D is possibly TRBD1 (5 bases). From germline, CDR1 is MRHNA and CDR2 SNTAGT. The CDR3 length is 12 residues. The CDR3 DNA reads as TGTGCCCAGCACCCAGGGTCTTACGAGAAGTACTTC. Translated: CAQHPGSYEKYF.

This clonotype has ten or more counts. This chain connects TRBV29-1 to TRBJ2-7; 8 nucleotides match TRBD1. The germline V gene encodes CDR1 SQVTM and CDR2 ANQGSEA. The junction had 4 bases not matched to a gene; V was cut back by 6 bases and J by 0 bases. This CDR3 comprises 13 residues. CDR3 in amino acids: CSVTGGNSYEQYF. The DNA of the CDR3 is TGCAGCGTAACAGGGGGTAACTCCTACGAGCAGTACTTC.

This clonotype was seen many times. J is TRBJ1-1 and V is TRBV28; no firm D call. The germline V gene encodes CDR1 MDHEN and CDR2 SYDVKM. This CDR3 is 13 amino acids long. V lost 5 bases and J 7 bases, leaving 14 bases between the germline ends. The CDR3 coding sequence is TGTGCCAGCAGTCCCCCTACGCGGGGTGAAGCTTTCTTT. Encoded protein: CASSPPTRGEAFF.

In its sample, this clonotype was seen many times. The rearrangement uses TRBV5-1 and TRBJ1-2, with 7 nucleotides matching TRBD1. The CDR3 contains 14 residues. Germline CDR1 and CDR2: SGHRS and YFSETQ. The V segment lost 1 base and the J segment 9 bases; nucleotides outside the gene matches: 9. CDR3 residues: CASSLPSEGQSYTF. Here the CDR3 DNA reads TGCGCCAGCAGCTTGCCCTCAGAGGGACAGAGCTACACCTTC.

Regarding this clonotype: A much larger clone differs from this one at a single base, so this may be a read error. The V gene is TRBV7-2, the J gene TRBJ2-1, with 7 bases identical to TRBD2. CDR3 size: 17 residues. In germline, CDR1 is SGHTA, CDR2 FQGNSA. DNA for the CDR3: TGTACCAACAGCTTCGCTGCTAGCGGCGTCTCCTACAATGAGCAGTTCTTC. Translated, it gives CTNSFAASGVSYNEQFF.

As to this clonotype: A read error likely explains this, since a far larger clone differs by one base. This chain links TRBV6-4 with TRBJ1-3, with TRBD1 identical over 8 bases. Germline CDR1 and CDR2: MRHNA and SNTAGT. The CDR3 spans 16 residues. Here the CDR3 DNA reads TGTGCCAGCAGCCAAACCTTGACAGGGGCTGGAAACAACATATATTTT. Amino acid sequence: CASSQTLTGAGNNIYF.

Relative to its sample, this clonotype is medium-sized. The rearrangement joins TRBV7-9 to TRBJ2-7, with TRBD1 identical over 9 bases. The V gene's germline CDR1 is SEHNR and CDR2 FQNEAQ (reference sequence). J lost 1 base, V lost 1 base, and 5 bases had no gene match. The CDR3 spans 16 residues. The CDR3 DNA reads TGTGCCAGCAGCTTAGGGGGGACAGGGCAATCCTACGAGCAGTACTTC. This translates into CASSLGGTGQSYEQYF.

The chain is built from TRBV20-1 and TRBJ1-1; D is ambiguous. Trimming removed 2 bases at V and 6 bases at J, with 13 bases between. CDR3 size: 13 residues. CDR1 is DFQATT, CDR2 SNEGSKA, per germline (reference sequence). CDR3 coding DNA: TGCAGTGCTAGATTACCGGGTCTCCCTGAAGCTTTCTTT. It encodes CSARLPGLPEAFF.

By its share, this clonotype is medium-sized. The chain carries TRBV5-1 and TRBJ1-3; no firm D call. Germline V gives CDR1 SGHRS, CDR2 YFSETQ. The CDR3 covers 18 residues. With 1 base removed from V and 0 bases from J, the gap between germline ends came to 17 bases. CDR3: CASSLQALRWGSGNTIYF. In DNA, the CDR3 is TGCGCCAGCAGCTTGCAGGCCCTAAGATGGGGCTCTGGAAACACCATATATTTT. The variable domain in full, with the rest retrieved from reference TRBV5-1 and TRBJ1-3, is KAGVTQTPRYLIKTRGQQVTLSCSPISGHRSVSWYQQTPGQGLQFLFEYFSETQRNKGNFPGRFSGRQFSNSRSEMNVSTLELGDSALYLCASSLQALRWGSGNTIYFGEGSWLTVV.

By share, this clonotype counts as medium-sized. The V call is TRBV5-1, the J call TRBJ2-1, with 8 bases fitting TRBD2. Germline trimming cut 6 bases from V and 3 bases from J; bases unmatched to any gene: 11. The CDR3 is made up of 16 amino acids. Per the germline V gene, CDR1 is SGHRS and CDR2 is YFSETQ. The CDR3 spells CASTRGGGSNYNEQFF. Written as DNA, the CDR3 is TGCGCCAGCACCCGGGGGGGCGGGAGCAACTACAATGAGCAGTTCTTC.

Many counts were recorded for this clonotype. This sequence joins TRBV6-6 and TRBJ2-1, with unresolved D. Trimming pared 0 bases from V and 4 bases from J, leaving 7 bases between. The CDR3 consists of 14 residues. Looked up from germline, CDR1 is MNHNY and CDR2 is SVGAGI (reference sequence). CDR3: CASSYSYIYNEQFF. The CDR3 bases are TGTGCCAGCAGTTACTCGTACATTTACAATGAGCAGTTCTTC.

On this clonotype: Likely a read error: the CDR3 ends without its conserved phenylalanine or tryptophan. Because the CDR3's place on the DNA is in doubt, the DNA is left out and the CDR3 is given as listed by TCRdb. The J gene is TRBJ2-7, the V gene TRBV20-1; TRBD1, the table's D call, was not compared with the DNA. The CDR3 region is 14 residues in length, termini included. Per the germline V gene, CDR1 is DFQATT and CDR2 is SNEGSKA (reference sequence). The CDR3 spells CSARGSFGERTPLD.